The present TCR beta chain was sequenced within a study of beta chain features in type 1 diabetes. Expressed TCRB transcripts got sequenced, as all isolated RNA was reverse transcribed. Profiling relied on immunoSEQ multiplex PCR, and the TCRdb table lists in-frame clones only, not all of them. The sample has some 400,000 clones, roughly 15% seen once. This clone was detected a few times. Germline lookup yields CDR1 SGHRS and CDR2 YFSETQ. Deletions cut 0 bases from V and 2 bases from J, with 9 bases between. CDR3 length: 15 residues. This clonotype originated in a woman younger than 30 in good health. The chain couples TRBV5-1 to TRBJ2-4; a possible D gene is TRBD1 (5 bases). The sample comprised naive CD4+ T cells from blood. The CDR3 protein is CASSLEAGSKNIQYF. CDR3 in DNA: TGCGCCAGCAGCTTGGAGGCAGGGTCCAAAAACATTCAGTACTTC. The full variable domain, in which reference TRBV5-1 and TRBJ2-4 provide the parts outside the CDR3, is KAGVTQTPRYLIKTRGQQVTLSCSPISGHRSVSWYQQTPGQGLQFLFEYFSETQRNKGNFPGRFSGRQFSNSRSEMNVSTLELGDSALYLCASSLEAGSKNIQYFGAGTRLSVL.